This entry lists 18 T cell receptor beta chains sequenced from one sample in a study of T cell clonality in common variable immunodeficiency. Measured with immunoSEQ multiplex PCR; TCRdb has only the in-frame clones, and not every one. There are about 52,000 clones in the sample, none observed a single time. The sample taken for sequencing was peripheral blood mononuclear cells. The receptors stem from a person aged 18 to 69 in good health.

This clone was recorded at least ten times. The read terminates 3 residues before the CDR3 end, so the remaining end is supplied by the germline J gene. J is TRBJ2-3 and V is TRBV5-1; 8 bases agree with TRBD2. Germline CDR1 SGHRS, CDR2 YFSETQ. With V trimmed by 4 bases and J by 0 bases, 7 bases remained unmatched. The CDR3 sequence is 16 residues long. CDR3 sequence reads: CASSPGAGGSTDTQYF. Partial CDR3 DNA: TGCGCCAGCAGCCCCGGGGCGGGGGGCAGCACAGATACG. Variable domain in full (rest from reference TRBV5-1 and TRBJ2-3): KAGVTQTPRYLIKTRGQQVTLSCSPISGHRSVSWYQQTPGQGLQFLFEYFSETQRNKGNFPGRFSGRQFSNSRSEMNVSTLELGDSALYLCASSPGAGGSTDTQYFGPGTRLTVL.

This clone was detected many times. The read terminates 3 residues before the CDR3 end, so the remaining end is supplied by the germline J gene. The V gene is TRBV5-1, the J gene TRBJ2-1; TRBD1 agrees at 7 bases. Germline V CDR1 and CDR2: SGHRS, YFSETQ. The ends lost 5 bases at V and 8 bases at J; junction bases unmatched: 4. The CDR3 extends over 12 amino acids. The sequenced CDR3 bases are TGCGCCAGCAGTTCGACAGGGTATGAG. Amino acids: CASSSTGYE. The entire CDR3 sequence reads CASSSTGYEQFF.

There are a few counts of this clone. From the germline J gene comes the end of the CDR3, since the read stops 3 residues before it. V and J are TRBV2 and TRBJ2-3, with TRBD1 as a possible D gene (5 bases). V lost 4 bases to trimming and J lost 2 bases, with 19 bases between them. CDR1 and CDR2 (germline): SNHLY, FYNNEI. The CDR3 extends over 17 amino acids. Partial CDR3 DNA: TGTGCCAGCAGTGGTCCAACCAGGGTGCTTTCCACAGATACG. It codes for CASSGPTRVLSTDT. The whole CDR3 protein reads CASSGPTRVLSTDTQYF.

This clone was found many times. The read halts 3 residues ahead of the CDR3 end, with the missing end drawn from the germline J gene. The V gene is TRBV5-1, the J gene TRBJ2-3; 13 nucleotides match TRBD2. The J segment lost 3 bases and the V segment lost 0 bases, leaving 7 bases of the junction unmatched. The CDR3 runs to 18 residues. Per the germline V gene, CDR1 is SGHRS and CDR2 is YFSETQ. The DNA read from the CDR3 is TGCGCCAGCAGCTTGGGATGGCTGGGACTAGCGGGAACAGATACG. This codes for CASSLGWLGLAGTDT. The complete CDR3 sequence is CASSLGWLGLAGTDTQYF.

This clone was counted at least ten times. The CDR3 is cut off 3 residues early in the read; its end comes from the germline J gene. The chain couples TRBV7-8 to TRBJ1-2; D may be TRBD1 (5 bases). The germline V gene encodes CDR1 SGHVS and CDR2 FQNEAQ. The CDR3 spans 15 residues. CDR3 DNA (partial): TGTGCCAGCAGCTTAGCGCAAGGGGAAGCTAGGGGC. It encodes CASSLAQGEARG. The entire CDR3 is CASSLAQGEARGYTF.

This clone has at least ten counts. The CDR3 extends 3 residues past the end of the read, so its final part is completed from the germline J gene. The V and J genes are TRBV15 and TRBJ2-7; 9 bases are shared with TRBD1. Germline assignment: CDR1 LNHNV and CDR2 YYDKDF (reference sequence). CDR3 length: 14 residues. Trimming cost V 5 bases and J 4 bases; bases outside gene matches: 6. The covered CDR3 bases are TGTGCCACCAGCCGGGGACAGGGTCCTTACGAG. Amino acids: CATSRGQGPYE. The whole CDR3 protein is CATSRGQGPYEQYF.

This clone came up many times. The observed sequence ends 3 residues before the CDR3 terminus, with the missing tail filled in from the germline J gene. The chain is built from TRBV20-1 and TRBJ1-1; no reliable D call. The CDR3 is 14 residues long. Germline CDR1 is DFQATT and CDR2 is SNEGSKA (reference sequence). V lost 3 bases and J 3 bases, leaving 14 bases between the germline ends. The sequenced part of the CDR3 DNA is TGCAGTGCTAGTTACGCGAGATTGGACACTGAA. Protein: CSASYARLDTE. The complete CDR3 reads CSASYARLDTEAFF.

This clone was seen ten or more times. The CDR3 end is not reached by the read, which stops 3 residues before it; the germline J gene fills it in. V is TRBV6-1 and J is TRBJ1-5, with D unresolved. The germline CDR1 and CDR2 sequences are MNHNS and SASEGT. The length of the CDR3 is 16 residues. V was cut by 1 base and J by 5 bases, with 15 bases left in between. CDR3 DNA, as far as it was read: TGTGCCAGCAGTGAAGAGGTTTCTAGGTGGGATCAGCCC. Translated, it gives CASSEEVSRWDQP. The entire CDR3 protein reads CASSEEVSRWDQPQHF.

This clone has a count of ten or more. The read stops 3 residues short of the end of the CDR3; the missing end is completed from the germline J gene. The chain links TRBV5-1 to TRBJ2-1, with D perhaps TRBD1 (6 bases). The CDR3 is made up of 17 amino acids. Trimming took off 0 bases at V and 0 bases at J, with 13 bases between the two ends. Per the germline V gene, CDR1 is SGHRS and CDR2 is YFSETQ. The CDR3 bases that were read are TGCGCCAGCAGCTTGGGACAGGTTATTAGCTCCTACAATGAG. It specifies CASSLGQVISSYNE. The whole CDR3 sequence is CASSLGQVISSYNEQFF.

This clone was seen repeatedly, ten times or more. The sequenced fragment ends 3 residues before the CDR3 boundary, so the rest is inferred from the germline J gene. The V and J genes are TRBV2 and TRBJ1-4; the D is unclear. CDR1 and CDR2 from the germline V gene are SNHLY and FYNNEI. The CDR3 length is 15 residues. V gave up 1 base and J gave up 4 bases, with 10 bases separating them. The CDR3 sequence: CASSEGTQRNEKLFF. The part of the CDR3 DNA that was read is TGTGCCAGCAGTGAAGGTACACAACGTAATGAAAAA.

This clone was seen many times. The read is 3 residues too short to cover the CDR3 end, so that end is filled in from the germline J gene. The chain joins TRBV20-1 to TRBJ2-5, with 11 bases identical to TRBD1. V lost 4 bases and J lost 6; bases outside the gene matches: 7. The germline V gene has CDR1 DFQATT and CDR2 SNEGSKA (reference sequence). CDR3 length: 14 amino acids. CDR3 sequence: CSATMDRGRQTQYF. The part of the CDR3 DNA that was read is TGCAGTGCTACGATGGACAGGGGGCGACAGACC.

This clone has at least ten counts. The CDR3 end falls 3 residues outside the read, so it is completed with the germline J gene. The chain combines TRBV7-3 with TRBJ2-3, with D perhaps TRBD2 (6 bases). V shed 5 bases and J shed 0 bases, with 18 bases lying between them. CDR1 and CDR2 (germline): SGHTA, FQGTGA. There are 17 residues in the CDR3. The CDR3 DNA, read in part, is TGTGCCAGCAGCCGACTAGGGATCATTCGAAGCACAGATACG. Translating it yields CASSRLGIIRSTDT. The entire CDR3 protein is CASSRLGIIRSTDTQYF.

This clone was counted ten times or more. Sequencing ends 3 residues short of the CDR3 end; the germline J gene provides the rest. The chain combines TRBV5-1 with TRBJ1-1, with a possible D match to TRBD1 (6 bases). The ends were cut back, 0 bases at V and 4 bases at J, with 10 bases in the middle. The CDR3 consists of 14 residues. Germline V gene lookup returns CDR1 SGHRS and CDR2 YFSETQ. CDR3 amino acids: CASSLDRASTEAFF. The covered CDR3 bases are TGCGCCAGCAGCTTGGACAGGGCGTCCACTGAA.

This clone was picked up many times. The read gets to within 3 residues of the CDR3 end, and the germline J gene fills in the rest. The V call is TRBV20-1, the J call TRBJ1-1; a possible D gene is TRBD1 (5 bases). CDR3 length: 14 residues. Trimming removed 8 bases from V and 5 bases from J, with 21 bases in between. Germline-derived CDR1 and CDR2 are DFQATT and SNEGSKA (reference sequence). The CDR3: CSRLRDPGGTEAFF. CDR3 DNA, as far as it was read: TGCAGTAGGCTTCGGGACCCGGGGGGTACTGAA.

This clone was counted at least ten times. The read halts 3 residues ahead of the CDR3 end, with the missing end drawn from the germline J gene. The V call is TRBV30, the J call TRBJ1-5; tentative D call: TRBD1 (6 bases). CDR1 and CDR2 from the germline V gene are GTSNPN and SVGIG (reference sequence). V gave up 0 bases and J gave up 7 bases, with 10 bases separating them. The CDR3 length is 13 residues. Partial CDR3 DNA: TGTGCCTGGAGTGTGTTAGGGGGACAGCCC. Its protein is CAWSVLGGQP. The whole CDR3 reads CAWSVLGGQPQHF.

This clone has ten or more counts. CDR3 DNA, as far as it was read: TGTGCCTGGAGCGCCAGAGAGACC. This codes for CAWSARET. The full CDR3 reads CAWSARETQYF. This chain links TRBV30 with TRBJ2-5, with D uncertain. The read comes to an end 3 residues before the CDR3 does, leaving the germline J gene to fill in the end. There are 11 residues in the CDR3. V dropped 3 bases and J dropped 4 bases, with 6 bases sitting between them. Germline V gives CDR1 GTSNPN, CDR2 SVGIG (reference sequence).

This clone has only a few counts. With the read ending 3 residues before the CDR3 end, the germline J gene is used to fill in that end. The chain combines TRBV11-3 with TRBJ2-3; D perhaps matches TRBD1 (6 bases). CDR1 is SGHNT, CDR2 YENEEA, per germline. The germline V and J ends were trimmed by 1 base and 0 bases, with 8 bases remaining between them. The CDR3 is made up of 15 amino acids. CDR3 DNA, as far as it was read: TGTGCCAGCAGCTTAGGGACAGTGAGCACAGATACG. It is translated as CASSLGTVSTDT. The CDR3, in full, reads CASSLGTVSTDTQYF.

This clone was seen at least ten times. The CDR3 spells CASSPTGGPEAFF. CDR3 DNA (partial): TGTGCCAGCAGCCCCACCGGCGGGCCTGAA. V usage is TRBV7-3 and J usage is TRBJ1-1; D is ambiguous. The DNA ends 3 residues before the CDR3 does, and the rest of the CDR3 is filled in from the germline J gene. V lost 5 bases, J lost 6 bases, and 13 bases lay in between. Germline V gives CDR1 SGHTA, CDR2 FQGTGA. The CDR3 has 13 residues.